The present T cell receptor beta chain was sequenced within a study of blood T cell repertoires in COVID-19. Authors' analysis steps: Scientists estimated how many nucleated cells there were by amplifying reference gene primers. Clones were sequenced by immunoSEQ multiplex PCR, and TCRdb holds only the in-frame ones, with some missing. V and J calls and clone size are given by that table; D and trimming were obtained from the DNA. The sample shows 55,000 to 80,000 clones, 83% of them seen only once. Trimming took off 7 bases at V and 5 bases at J, with 8 bases between the two ends. Germline loops: CDR1 WNHNN, CDR2 SYGVQD (reference sequence). CDR3 length: 12 amino acids.

The material sequenced was peripheral blood. V usage is TRBV10-1 and J usage is TRBJ2-2; D uncertain. The sequence derives from a human donor in a cohort sampled during active COVID-19. The CDR3 here is CASTGSTGELFF. CDR3 in DNA: TGCGCCAGCACAGGATCAACCGGGGAGCTGTTTTTT.